Each of the 13 T cell receptor beta chains below was sequenced from the same sample in a study of cytomegalovirus exposure and HLA in healthy donors. The PCR employed 60 Vbeta primers together with 13 Jbeta primers. Sequenced by immunoSEQ multiplex PCR; TCRdb stores in-frame clones only, minus some. The table for this sample gives approximately 120,000 clones. Material: PBMCs. The receptors come from a man in his thirties or forties in good health and CMV-seronegative.

CDR3: CASSIQFFSGNTIYF. Here the CDR3 DNA reads TGTGCCAGTAGTATACAGTTCTTCTCTGGAAACACCATATATTTT. J is TRBJ1-3 and V is TRBV19; D gene uncertain. The germline gives CDR1 LNHDA, CDR2 SQIVND (reference sequence). V lost 2 bases, J lost 0 bases, and 8 bases lay in between. CDR3 length: 15 residues.

The chain employs TRBV14 and TRBJ1-2, with a weak D call TRBD1 (6 bases). Germline V gene data show CDR1 as SGHDN and CDR2 as FVKESK. This CDR3 is 14 amino acids long. Trimming took 4 bases from V and 3 from J, leaving 12 bases between them. The CDR3 protein is CASSLGGPDYGYTF. The DNA of the CDR3 is TGTGCCAGCAGCCTAGGGGGACCAGACTATGGCTACACCTTC. Full variable domain (missing parts from reference TRBV14 and TRBJ1-2): EAGVTQFPSHSVIEKGQTVTLRCDPISGHDNLYWYRRVMGKEIKFLLHFVKESKQDESGMPNNRFLAERTGGTYSTLKVQPAELEDSGVYFCASSLGGPDYGYTFGSGTRLTVV.

The chain links TRBV19 to TRBJ1-1; no clear D. The CDR3 has 13 amino acids. Germline V lookup: CDR1 LNHDA, CDR2 SQIVND (reference sequence). The V and J ends lost 3 bases and 3 bases respectively, with 8 bases between them. CDR3 protein: CASSISGDTEAFF. Here the CDR3 DNA reads TGTGCCAGTAGTATCAGCGGTGACACTGAAGCTTTCTTT.

The rearrangement links TRBV4-1 to TRBJ1-1, with a possible D match to TRBD1 (6 bases). Trimming left V 1 base short and J 8 bases short, with 14 bases between. This CDR3 is built from 14 residues. Germline assignment: CDR1 MGHRA and CDR2 YSYEKL. This CDR3 reads CASSQVGGAAEAFF. CDR3 nucleotides: TGCGCCAGCAGCCAAGTGGGGGGGGCAGCCGAAGCTTTCTTT.

V and J are TRBV9 and TRBJ2-1, with 7 bases fitting TRBD2. The CDR3 is 15 amino acids. J lost 5 bases, V lost 3 bases, and 8 bases had no gene match. Germline-derived CDR1 and CDR2 are SGDLS and YYNGEE. CDR3 residues: CASSGRTRNHNEQFF. The DNA of the CDR3 is TGTGCCAGCAGCGGGCGGACTAGAAACCACAATGAGCAGTTCTTC.

V gene TRBV28 combines with J gene TRBJ2-5; D perhaps matches TRBD2 (5 bases). The J call may be incorrect, as the DNA end agrees better with TRBJ2-7. This CDR3 is built from 17 residues. Germline CDR1 is MDHEN and CDR2 is SYDVKM. The DNA of the CDR3 is TGTGCCAGCAGTTTATTTATGGTAGGGCTGGGAGCCTACGAGCAGTACTTC. Its protein product is CASSLFMVGLGAYEQYF.

The V call is TRBV30, the J call TRBJ2-3; 9 bases fit TRBD2. The CDR3 is made up of 14 amino acids. Germline CDR1 reads GTSNPN; CDR2 reads SVGIG (reference sequence). V was clipped by 4 bases and J by 4 bases; unmatched bases: 6. CDR3 coding DNA: TGTGCCTGGACAGATGGCGGGAGGGCAGATACGCAGTATTTT. This encodes CAWTDGGRADTQYF.

As DNA, the CDR3 is TGTGCCAGCAGTCCTCTGGCAGGTGGGGGGAACATTCAGTACTTC. This translates into CASSPLAGGGNIQYF. The rearrangement joins TRBV6-6 to TRBJ2-4; possibly TRBD2 for D (6 bases). V was pared by 5 bases and J by 7 bases, with 18 bases between. This CDR3 is 15 amino acids long. Germline assignment: CDR1 MNHNY and CDR2 SVGAGI (reference sequence).

The J gene is TRBJ1-4, the V gene TRBV6-5; 8 bases match TRBD1. The CDR3 covers 14 residues. In germline, CDR1 is MNHEY, CDR2 SVGAGI. The trim removed 5 bases at V and 7 bases at J, leaving 6 bases unmatched. In nucleotides, the CDR3 is TGTGCCAGCAGTGACGACAGGGGTGGTGAAAAACTGTTTTTT. Its translation: CASSDDRGGEKLFF.

This sequence joins TRBV2 and TRBJ2-7, with a weak D call TRBD1 (5 bases). This CDR3 spans 15 amino acids. V was trimmed by 6 bases and J by 2 bases, leaving 17 bases between them. Germline assignment: CDR1 SNHLY and CDR2 FYNNEI. In nucleotides, the CDR3 is TGTGCCAGCAGGTTAGGGCCACAAGGGGCCTACGAGCAGTACTTC. The encoded protein is CASRLGPQGAYEQYF.

J is TRBJ2-7 and V is TRBV6-1, with D perhaps TRBD1 (6 bases). This CDR3 is built from 14 residues. Germline V gene lookup returns CDR1 MNHNS and CDR2 SASEGT. The ends were cut back, 0 bases at V and 3 bases at J, with 9 bases in the middle. Here the CDR3 DNA reads TGTGCCAGCAGTGAAGCGGGGGCGGACTACGAGCAGTACTTC. It is translated as CASSEAGADYEQYF.

The chain links TRBV7-9 to TRBJ2-1; 11 bases map to TRBD2. Germline V gives CDR1 SEHNR, CDR2 FQNEAQ (reference sequence). J gave up 6 bases and V 5 bases, and 12 bases lay outside the gene matches. The length of the CDR3 is 17 residues. CDR3 bases: TGTGCCAGCAGCCCTAGCGGGAGGCCCCTGAGGGGCAATGAGCAGTTCTTC. This sequence encodes CASSPSGRPLRGNEQFF.

The genes are TRBV10-1 and TRBJ2-5; D uncertain. The CDR3 loop spans 12 amino acids. Germline-derived CDR1 and CDR2 are WNHNN and SYGVQD (reference sequence). V was trimmed by 6 bases and J by 3 bases, leaving 8 bases between them. The CDR3 DNA reads as TGCGCCAGCAGCCCGGGTAAAGAGACCCAGTACTTC. Translating it yields CASSPGKETQYF.